What follows are 22 T cell receptor beta chains derived from one specimen sequenced in a study of blood T cell repertoires in COVID-19. The table came from immunoSEQ multiplex PCR; TCRdb's copy has only in-frame clones and leaves some out. Of about 280,000 clones listed, almost 85% are singletons. The sequencing input was peripheral blood. All receptors come from a man in his fifties with active or convalescent COVID-19.

This chain connects TRBV19 to TRBJ1-2, with D possibly matching TRBD1 (6 bases). The CDR3 totals 17 residues. The V end lost 2 bases, the J end lost 4 bases, and 20 bases lay between the germline ends. Germline CDR1 is LNHDA and CDR2 is SQIVND (reference sequence). This CDR3 reads CASSIPPPRTEIYGYTF. CDR3 nucleotides: TGTGCCAGTAGTATACCGCCCCCCAGGACAGAGATCTATGGCTACACCTTC.

The chain is built from TRBV28 and TRBJ1-1, with TRBD1 matching 9 bases. This CDR3 is built from 16 residues. Germline CDR1 MDHEN, CDR2 SYDVKM. V was clipped by 6 bases and J by 0 bases; unmatched bases: 8. CDR3 sequence: CASRGRTGELNTEAFF. The CDR3 DNA follows: TGTGCCAGCAGGGGGAGGACAGGGGAATTGAACACTGAAGCTTTCTTT.

The chain links TRBV7-2 to TRBJ2-7, with D perhaps matching TRBD2 (5 bases). Trimming took 3 bases from V and 3 from J, leaving 15 bases between them. This CDR3 contains 15 residues. Per the germline V gene, CDR1 is SGHTA and CDR2 is FQGNSA. The chain's CDR3 is CASSFESVGGYEQYF. In DNA, the CDR3 is TGTGCCAGCAGCTTTGAGAGTGTCGGAGGCTACGAGCAGTACTTC.

The rearrangement uses TRBV7-8 and TRBJ2-3, with 10 bases lining up with TRBD2. The germline V gene has CDR1 SGHVS and CDR2 FQNEAQ. V gave up 6 bases and J gave up 6 bases; unmatched junction bases: 6. The CDR3 runs 14 residues. CDR3 sequence (DNA): TGTGCCAGCAGGATTAGCGGGAGGTGGGATACGCAGTATTTT. Residues: CASRISGRWDTQYF. The variable domain in full, completed from reference TRBV7-8 and TRBJ2-3, reads GAGVSQSPRYKVAKRGQDVALRCDPISGHVSLFWYQQALGQGPEFLTYFQNEAQLDKSGLPSDRFFAERPEGSVSTLKIQRTQQEDSAVYLCASRISGRWDTQYFGPGTRLTVL.

The rearrangement joins TRBV7-3 to TRBJ2-5, with D maybe TRBD1 (8 bases). The ends were cut back, 5 bases at V and 7 bases at J, with 14 bases in the middle. The CDR3 loop spans 13 amino acids. The germline V gene has CDR1 SGHTA and CDR2 FQGTGA. The chain's CDR3 is CASSQDREGTQYF. The CDR3 nucleotides read TGTGCCAGCAGCCAGGACAGGGAGGGGACCCAGTACTTC.

The chain is built from TRBV20-1 and TRBJ2-7; 9 positions agree with TRBD1. This CDR3 is built from 15 residues. The V gene's germline CDR1 is DFQATT and CDR2 SNEGSKA (reference sequence). V was pared by 3 bases and J by 5 bases, with 11 bases of the junction left unmatched. Here the CDR3 reads CSASQFGTGTDEQYF. For the CDR3, the DNA is TGCAGTGCTAGTCAATTTGGGACAGGGACCGACGAGCAGTACTTC.

CDR3 sequence (DNA): TGCGCCAGCAGCCCCGGGATGGAAGAGACCCAGTACTTC. The encoded protein is CASSPGMEETQYF. The V call is TRBV5-1, the J call TRBJ2-5, with D maybe TRBD2 (5 bases). The CDR3 length is 13 residues. Germline V gene lookup returns CDR1 SGHRS and CDR2 YFSETQ. Between the trimmed V and J ends, which lost 4 bases and 3 bases, there was a span of 10 bases.

The V gene is TRBV5-1, the J gene TRBJ2-7; a weak D match, TRBD1 (6 bases). The germline V gene encodes CDR1 SGHRS and CDR2 YFSETQ. V dropped 2 bases and J dropped 5 bases, with 11 bases sitting between them. CDR3 length: 13 residues. CDR3 DNA: TGCGCCAGCAGCTTACAGGGTATGAACGAGCAGTACTTC. Protein product: CASSLQGMNEQYF. The full variable domain, its missing parts supplied by reference TRBV5-1 and TRBJ2-7, is KAGVTQTPRYLIKTRGQQVTLSCSPISGHRSVSWYQQTPGQGLQFLFEYFSETQRNKGNFPGRFSGRQFSNSRSEMNVSTLELGDSALYLCASSLQGMNEQYFGPGTRLTVT.

The chain recombines TRBV5-6 with TRBJ1-2; D remains unclear. The CDR3 is 16 amino acids. Germline CDR1 and CDR2: SGHDT and YYEEEE. Between the trimmed V and J ends, which lost 3 bases and 5 bases, there was a span of 20 bases. Here the CDR3 DNA reads TGTGCCAGCAGCTCCTACGCTGTGGAGGTGCAATATGGCTACACCTTC. It translates to CASSSYAVEVQYGYTF.

The chain has TRBV7-3 and TRBJ2-2; D gene ambiguous. The CDR3 length is 13 residues. In germline, CDR1 is SGHTA, CDR2 FQGTGA. The ends were cut back, 5 bases at V and 7 bases at J, with 11 bases in the middle. CDR3: CASSPDSRGELFF. CDR3 nucleotide sequence: TGTGCCAGCAGCCCCGACTCGCGCGGGGAGCTGTTTTTT. The full variable domain, in which reference TRBV7-3 and TRBJ2-2 provide the parts outside the CDR3, is GAGVSQTPSNKVTEKGKYVELRCDPISGHTALYWYRQSLGQGPEFLIYFQGTGAADDSGLPNDRFFAVRPEGSVSTLKIQRTERGDSAVYLCASSPDSRGELFFGEGSRLTVL.

The chain employs TRBV7-9 and TRBJ2-5, with no clear D. The V gene's germline CDR1 is SEHNR and CDR2 FQNEAQ (reference sequence). V lost 1 base and J lost 2, with 14 bases in between. CDR3 length: 16 residues. CDR3: CASSLGDRPRQETQYF. For the CDR3, the DNA is TGTGCCAGCAGCTTAGGCGACCGCCCGAGGCAAGAGACCCAGTACTTC.

This clone appeared once. V and J are TRBV10-3 and TRBJ2-7, with no clear D. Germline CDR1 and CDR2: ENHRY and SYGVKD. V dropped 4 bases and J dropped 3 bases, with 7 bases sitting between them. There are 12 residues in the CDR3. The DNA for the CDR3 is TGTGCCATCAGTGCGAACAACTACGAGCAGTACTTC. Encoded protein: CAISANNYEQYF.

The rearrangement uses TRBV6-2 or TRBV6-3 and TRBJ1-2; 7 nucleotides align to TRBD1. The CDR3 consists of 14 residues. V was clipped by 6 bases and J by 8 bases; unmatched bases: 12. Germline loops: CDR1 MNHEY, CDR2 SVGEGT. This chain's CDR3 is CASSHGGQLMGYTF. In DNA, the CDR3 is TGTGCCAGCAGCCACGGGGGACAGCTTATGGGCTACACCTTC.

V gene TRBV5-4 combines with J gene TRBJ2-2, with D uncertain. Germline CDR1 and CDR2: SGHNT and YYREEE (reference sequence). This CDR3 has 16 amino acids. V was cut by 4 bases and J by 7 bases, with 20 bases left in between. CDR3 region: CASSGSLLVTGGELFF. CDR3 nucleotide sequence: TGTGCCAGCAGCGGCTCCCTCCTAGTTACGGGCGGGGAGCTGTTTTTT.

This clone has only one observation. This chain joins TRBV5-4 and TRBJ1-2, with D maybe TRBD1 (6 bases). V lost 4 bases to trimming and J lost 10 bases, with 20 bases between them. The CDR3 runs to 14 residues. Germline CDR1 SGHNT, CDR2 YYREEE (reference sequence). The CDR3 coding sequence is TGTGCCAGCAGCCAAGACCTAACAGGGAGGGACTACACCTTC. The encoded protein is CASSQDLTGRDYTF.

The genes are TRBV28 and TRBJ2-4, with D perhaps matching TRBD2 (6 bases). The V gene's germline CDR1 is MDHEN and CDR2 SYDVKM. V was cut by 3 bases and J by 1 base, with 7 bases left in between. The CDR3 is made up of 14 amino acids. CDR3 sequence reads: CASSFSGAKNIQYF. The CDR3 bases are TGTGCCAGCAGTTTTAGCGGTGCCAAAAACATTCAGTACTTC.

The chain is built from TRBV7-2 and TRBJ1-1; 8 bases are a match to TRBD1. Trimming cost V 4 bases and J 3 bases; bases outside gene matches: 10. The CDR3 is made up of 16 amino acids. Germline CDR1 reads SGHTA; CDR2 reads FQGNSA. In nucleotides, the CDR3 is TGTGCCAGCAGCTCGCTGTGGACAGGGTGGGACACTGAAGCTTTCTTT. It yields the protein CASSSLWTGWDTEAFF.

This clone has a single count. V and J are TRBV7-2 and TRBJ2-1, with 7 bases fitting TRBD1. With V trimmed by 8 bases and J by 6 bases, 7 bases remained unmatched. Germline V gene sequence: CDR1 SGHTA, CDR2 FQGNSA. The CDR3 length is 13 residues. The CDR3 region has the DNA TGTGCCAGCGGGACAGTCAACTTCAATGAGCAGTTCTTC. Its protein product is CASGTVNFNEQFF.

The chain has TRBV9 and TRBJ1-2; 7 bases agree with TRBD1. The CDR3 runs 14 residues. The ends lost 5 bases at V and 0 bases at J; junction bases unmatched: 4. Germline CDR1 is SGDLS and CDR2 is YYNGEE. CDR3 sequence (DNA): TGTGCCAGCAGAGGGGGCGACTCTAACTATGGCTACACCTTC. Encoded protein: CASRGGDSNYGYTF.

V gene TRBV10-3 combines with J gene TRBJ2-1; 7 positions match TRBD2. CDR1 and CDR2 from the germline V gene are ENHRY and SYGVKD. The ends lost 5 bases at V and 0 bases at J; junction bases unmatched: 7. There are 16 residues in the CDR3. This CDR3 is CAISNLAGVSYNEQFF. CDR3 in DNA: TGTGCCATCAGTAATCTGGCGGGAGTCTCCTACAATGAGCAGTTCTTC.

The chain couples TRBV29-1 to TRBJ2-1; TRBD2 aligns across 8 bases. The CDR3 has 15 amino acids. J was trimmed by 8 bases and V by 0 bases; bases with no gene match: 9. Germline CDR1 SQVTM, CDR2 ANQGSEA. The DNA of the CDR3 is TGCAGCGTTGAAGATCAGTCGGGAGGGCTTCATGAGCAGTTCTTC. It translates to CSVEDQSGGLHEQFF.

This clone turned up a few times. This sequence joins TRBV7-2 and TRBJ1-5, with a tentative D call TRBD1 (6 bases). The CDR3 covers 16 residues. CDR1 is SGHTA, CDR2 FQGNSA, per germline. V was trimmed by 2 bases and J by 4 bases, leaving 15 bases between them. For the CDR3, the DNA is TGTGCCAGCAGCTTATTGGCAGGGACATCTAATCAGCCCCAGCATTTT. This gives the protein CASSLLAGTSNQPQHF.